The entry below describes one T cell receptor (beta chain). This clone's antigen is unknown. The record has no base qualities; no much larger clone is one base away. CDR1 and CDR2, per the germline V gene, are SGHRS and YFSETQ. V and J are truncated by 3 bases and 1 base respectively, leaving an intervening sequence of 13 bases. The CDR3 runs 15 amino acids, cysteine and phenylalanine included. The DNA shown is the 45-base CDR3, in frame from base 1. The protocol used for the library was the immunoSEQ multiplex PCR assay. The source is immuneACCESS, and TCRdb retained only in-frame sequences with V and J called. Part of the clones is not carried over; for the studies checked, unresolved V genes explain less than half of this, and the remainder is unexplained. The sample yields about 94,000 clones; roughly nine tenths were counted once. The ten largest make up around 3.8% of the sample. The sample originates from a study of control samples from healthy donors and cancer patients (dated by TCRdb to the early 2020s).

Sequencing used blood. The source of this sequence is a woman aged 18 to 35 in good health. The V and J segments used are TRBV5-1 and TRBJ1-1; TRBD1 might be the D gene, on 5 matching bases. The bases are TGCGCCAGCAGCTCGAGGTCTACAGGGAACACTGAAGCTTTCTTT. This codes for CASSSRSTGNTEAFF.